This T cell receptor (beta chain) appears in the sequencing data of a study of cytomegalovirus exposure and HLA in healthy donors. This PCR relied on a set of 60 Vbeta primers and 13 Jbeta primers. Assay used: immunoSEQ multiplex PCR; TCRdb lists only in-frame clones, some missing. The sample consists of about 150,000 clones, 75% to 90% of them appearing once. With V trimmed by 3 bases and J by 1 base, 4 bases remained unmatched. This CDR3 comprises 16 residues. Germline V lookup: CDR1 SGHAT, CDR2 FQNNGV. Whole-study findings and limits: Rarity marked most TCR sequences, yet some public TCRs occurred in many donors. DRB1 showed the most TCR associations and HLA-C the fewest in a later analysis, as rates varied by HLA locus.

About this clone: Its antigen is not identified.

The rearrangement joins TRBV11-2 to TRBJ2-2; 8 positions match TRBD2. The source of this sequence is a boy between 2 and 15 years old in good health and CMV-seronegative. Sequenced input: PBMCs. The CDR3 spells CASSFLSGVNTGELFF. The CDR3 bases are TGTGCCAGCAGCTTCCTTAGCGGGGTGAACACCGGGGAGCTGTTTTTT.